This section outlines one TCR beta chain sequence together with its context. The data were taken from a study of blood T cell repertoires in COVID-19. V lost 4 bases and J lost 0, with 14 bases in between. This CDR3 comprises 15 residues. Per the germline V gene, CDR1 is SGHRS and CDR2 is YFSETQ. In the source study's methods: How many nucleated cells were present was estimated from reference gene primer amplification. The method was immunoSEQ multiplex PCR; TCRdb's version includes in-frame clones alone and lacks a portion of them. Clone size and the V and J calls come from that table; the DNA yielded D and trimming. The sample yields 150,000 to 180,000 clones, roughly 84% seen once. Seattle cases were enrolled at active infection and followed longitudinally.

The clonotype comes from a man in his sixties with COVID-19, enrolled during active disease. Material: peripheral blood. The chain joins TRBV5-1 to TRBJ2-7; D perhaps matches TRBD1 (6 bases). CDR3: CASSINRDLSYEQYF. CDR3 bases: TGCGCCAGCAGCATCAACAGGGATCTCTCCTACGAGCAGTACTTC. The variable domain in full, completed from reference TRBV5-1 and TRBJ2-7, reads KAGVTQTPRYLIKTRGQQVTLSCSPISGHRSVSWYQQTPGQGLQFLFEYFSETQRNKGNFPGRFSGRQFSNSRSEMNVSTLELGDSALYLCASSINRDLSYEQYFGPGTRLTVT.